A single sample is the source of the 7 T cell receptor beta chains below, sequenced in a study of cytomegalovirus exposure and HLA in healthy donors. PCR employed 60 Vbeta and 13 Jbeta primers. Sequencing used immunoSEQ multiplex PCR; TCRdb keeps in-frame clones, though not all of them. Of roughly 190,000 clones detected, around 83% appear once; the ten largest clones hold less than 0.85%. The sample taken for sequencing was PBMCs. The source is a woman younger than 35 in good health and CMV-seronegative.

This sequence joins TRBV5-1 and TRBJ2-3, with a weak D call TRBD1 (6 bases). CDR3 length: 14 residues. The germline V gene has CDR1 SGHRS and CDR2 YFSETQ. Trimming removed 2 bases at V and 3 bases at J, with 10 bases between. Here the CDR3 DNA reads TGCGCCAGCAGCTTAAGGGGGTCTACAGATACGCAGTATTTT. Amino acids: CASSLRGSTDTQYF.

This sequence joins TRBV11-2 and TRBJ2-1, with unresolved D. The CDR3 consists of 13 residues. The V end lost 0 bases, the J end lost 6 bases, and 6 bases lay between the germline ends. The V gene's germline CDR1 is SGHAT and CDR2 FQNNGV. CDR3 loop: CASSLDRLNEQFF. The CDR3 nucleotides are TGTGCCAGCAGCTTAGACAGACTCAATGAGCAGTTCTTC.

The chain has TRBV27 and TRBJ1-2; the match to TRBD1 covers 10 bases. This CDR3 region has 13 residues. V was clipped by 5 bases and J by 8 bases; unmatched bases: 5. Per the germline V gene, CDR1 is MNHEY and CDR2 is SMNVEV (reference sequence). CDR3 sequence: CASSLDRGRGYTF. The DNA for the CDR3 is TGTGCCAGCAGTCTAGACAGGGGGCGAGGCTACACCTTC.

The chain joins TRBV2 to TRBJ2-5, with D unresolved. The CDR3 contains 10 residues. From germline, CDR1 is SNHLY and CDR2 FYNNEI. Between the trimmed V and J ends, which lost 8 bases and 1 base, there was a span of 2 bases. The CDR3, as DNA: TGTGCCAGCCGCCAAGAGACCCAGTACTTC. The encoded protein is CASRQETQYF.

The CDR3 sequence is CATRGAGGREQYF. The CDR3 DNA follows: TGTGCCACAAGGGGGGCAGGGGGCCGGGAGCAGTACTTC. The chain joins TRBV19 to TRBJ2-7; the match to TRBD1 covers 8 bases. The CDR3 runs 13 residues. The germline V gene encodes CDR1 LNHDA and CDR2 SQIVND (reference sequence). With V trimmed by 10 bases and J by 7 bases, 12 bases remained unmatched.

The rearrangement joins TRBV27 to TRBJ2-5, with TRBD2 as a possible D gene (7 bases). The J call is doubtful: the DNA matches TRBJ2-7 better. The CDR3 sequence is 14 residues long. Germline V gene data show CDR1 as MNHEY and CDR2 as SMNVEV (reference sequence). This CDR3 reads CASGSGGLPYEQYF. CDR3 coding DNA: TGTGCCAGCGGATCCGGGGGGCTGCCCTACGAGCAGTACTTC.

The chain carries TRBV18 and TRBJ2-7, with 7 positions matching TRBD1. J lost 4 bases, V lost 11 bases, and 8 bases had no gene match. CDR3 length equals 12 residues. The germline V gene encodes CDR1 KGHSH and CDR2 LQKENI. The CDR3 coding sequence is TGTGCCGTGGGGACAGCCCTGTACGAGCAGTACTTC. Translated, it gives CAVGTALYEQYF. Full variable domain (remainder filled in from reference TRBV18 and TRBJ2-7): NAGVMQNPRHLVRRRGQEARLRCSPMKGHSHVYWYRQLPEEGLKFMVYLQKENIIDESGMPKERFSAEFPKEGPSILRIQQVVRGDSAAYFCAVGTALYEQYFGPGTRLTVT.